These T cell receptor beta chains were read from a single sample in a study of vaccination effects on CD4 cells after COVID-19. Antigens of these TCRs are unknown. This table comes from immunoSEQ multiplex PCR, and its TCRdb copy is limited to in-frame clones, with some not included. The table has about 60,000 clones, 81% seen once. Specimen: CD4+ T cells from PBMCs cultured with HCoV-229E spike peptides, collected before COVID-19 vaccination. These receptor sequences come from a human donor who received a COVID-19 vaccine. CDR3s include the opening cysteine and the closing phenylalanine or tryptophan. A D gene is named only where the DNA matches it firmly. Size tells how often a clone was seen (once, few, many) or the class of an expanded clone, and some rows leave it out.

cdr3_nt cdr3_aa v_call clone_size cdr3_length j_call d_call
TGTGCCTGGAGTAGGGGTTACAATCAGCCCCAGCATTTT CAWSRGYNQPQHF TRBV30 - 13 TRBJ1-5 -
TGTGCCAGCAGTTGGGGAGGCTCTGGAAACACCATATATTTT CASSWGGSGNTIYF TRBV6-5 - 14 TRBJ1-3 -
TGTGCCAGCAGCCAAGATCCAGGCAATCAGCCCCAGCATTTT CASSQDPGNQPQHF TRBV4-2 - 14 TRBJ1-5 -
TGTGCCTGGAGTTATAACAGGGGAACTAATGAAAAACTGTTTTTT CAWSYNRGTNEKLFF TRBV30 - 15 TRBJ1-4 TRBD1
TGTGCCAGCAGCGTAGCAGGGCCGGGGGTAAGCGAGCAGTTCTTC CASSVAGPGVSEQFF TRBV9 - 15 TRBJ2-1 -
TGTGCCAGCAGCTTGGAGTATAGCAATCAGCCCCAGCATTTT CASSLEYSNQPQHF TRBV5-8 once 14 TRBJ1-5 -
TGTGCCAGCAGTGTAGCAGGGGTCCCTAATGAAAAACTGTTTTTT CASSVAGVPNEKLFF TRBV2 - 15 TRBJ1-4 -
TGCGCCAGCAGCTCCCATAGCGGGGGCTCCTACAATGAGCAGTTCTTC CASSSHSGGSYNEQFF TRBV5-1 - 16 TRBJ2-1 TRBD2
TGCGCCAGCAGCCAAAACCTGGCGGGGGGCCTCACAGATACGCAGTATTTT CASSQNLAGGLTDTQYF TRBV4-1 - 17 TRBJ2-3 TRBD2
TGTGCCAGCAGCTTAGGTGAGAGGTACCAAGAGACCCAGTACTTC CASSLGERYQETQYF TRBV11-3 - 15 TRBJ2-5 -
TGTGCCAGCGGGGACCGGGACAGAAAATTT CASGDRDRKF TRBV2 - 10 TRBJ1-4 TRBD1
TGCGCCAGCAGCCAAGCAACAGGGCCCAGCTATGGCTACACCTTC CASSQATGPSYGYTF TRBV4-1 - 15 TRBJ1-2 -
TGTGCCAGCAGTTACAGCCAAGAGACCCAGTACTTC CASSYSQETQYF TRBV28 few 12 TRBJ2-5 -
TGTGCCAGCAGGCACGCGGGGGGTACGCAGTATTTT CASRHAGGTQYF TRBV11-1 - 12 TRBJ2-3 TRBD2
TGTGCCAGCGGACCCAACCTTGGGGGTGGGGGGACTGAAGCTTTCTTT CASGPNLGGGGTEAFF TRBV28 - 16 TRBJ1-1 -
TGTGCCAGCAGCTTGGTACATAGCGGGGGGGCAACCGATACGCAGTATTTT CASSLVHSGGATDTQYF TRBV5-6 - 17 TRBJ2-3 TRBD2
TGTGCCAGTAGTAACCAGGGTTCTGGGGCCAACGTCCTGACTTTC CASSNQGSGANVLTF TRBV19 once 15 TRBJ2-6 -
TGTGCCAGCAGTTACCATAACGGGGGCCTCACAGATACGCAGTATTTT CASSYHNGGLTDTQYF TRBV6-5 - 16 TRBJ2-3 -
TGTGCCAGCAGTTCCCTCCGGGACAGCTTGGGATCCCAAGAGACCCAGTACTTC CASSSLRDSLGSQETQYF TRBV7-2 - 18 TRBJ2-5 TRBD1
TGTGCCAGCAGCTTCAGAGGTGAGGGGACCCAGTACTTC CASSFRGEGTQYF TRBV7-9 - 13 TRBJ2-5 -
TGTGCCAGCAGACACGGACAGGGCGGCGACACTGAAGCTTTCTTT CASRHGQGGDTEAFF TRBV6-5 - 15 TRBJ1-1 TRBD1
TGTGCCAGCAGTCAGGGTATTGATAGCAATCAGCCCCAGCATTTT CASSQGIDSNQPQHF TRBV25-1 - 15 TRBJ1-5 -
TGTGCCAGCAGCTCTCGGACTAGCGGGGATACGCAGTATTTT CASSSRTSGDTQYF TRBV7-2 once 14 TRBJ2-3 TRBD2
TGTGCCAGCAGTTATGGCGGGGTCCACACTGAAGCTTTCTTT CASSYGGVHTEAFF TRBV6-2/TRBV6-3 - 14 TRBJ1-1 -
TGCGCCAGCAGCCCCCCTAGCGGGGGACACCAAGAGACCCAGTACTTC CASSPPSGGHQETQYF TRBV5-1 - 16 TRBJ2-5 TRBD2
TGTGCCACCAGCAGAGACCAGACAGGGGTCGGTCAGCCCCAGCATTTT CATSRDQTGVGQPQHF TRBV15 - 16 TRBJ1-5 TRBD1
TGTGCCACCGGCTGGTTAGGGGTCCGCTCTGGGGCCAACGTCCTGACTTTC CATGWLGVRSGANVLTF TRBV27 - 17 TRBJ2-6 -
TGTGCCAGCAGAACAGTGTCTGGAAACACCATATATTTT CASRTVSGNTIYF TRBV6-6 few 13 TRBJ1-3 -
TGTGCCAGCAGTTACTCAGGGACATTTTATGGCTACACCTTC CASSYSGTFYGYTF TRBV6-5 - 14 TRBJ1-2 -
TGCGCCAGCAGCCTAAGCAATCTTTATAGTGCTCAGAACACCGGGGAGCTGTTTTTT CASSLSNLYSAQNTGELFF TRBV4-1 - 19 TRBJ2-2 -
TGTGCCAGCAGTGAAGATAGGGGCCATAATTCACCCCTCCACTTT CASSEDRGHNSPLHF TRBV2 few 15 TRBJ1-6 -
TGTGCCAGCAGCCAAGCTAGCGGGGGGACAGATACGCAGTATTTT CASSQASGGTDTQYF TRBV3-1/TRBV3-2 few 15 TRBJ2-3 TRBD2
TGCGCCAGCAGCTTGAGACTAGCGGGGAGAGAGACCCAGTACTTC CASSLRLAGRETQYF TRBV5-1 few 15 TRBJ2-5 TRBD2
TGTGCTAGTGGTTTGGTACCGACAGGGGCGTCCGGCGGAAAACTGTTTTTT CASGLVPTGASGGKLFF TRBV12-5 - 17 TRBJ1-4 TRBD1
TGTGCCAGCAGCTTAGAGCGGGCCCCCTACAATGAGCAGTTCTTC CASSLERAPYNEQFF TRBV7-2 few 15 TRBJ2-1 -
TGCAGCGTTGCTGGGGGAGGCGAGACCCAGTACTTC CSVAGGGETQYF TRBV29-1 - 12 TRBJ2-5 -
TGCAGCGTTGAATTCCCCTCCACCGGGACTGAAGCTTTCTTT CSVEFPSTGTEAFF TRBV29-1 few 14 TRBJ1-1 -
TGTGCCAGCAGTCCGACAGGGTCCGAGACCCAGTACTTC CASSPTGSETQYF TRBV5-6 - 13 TRBJ2-5 TRBD1
TGCGCCAGCAGCTTGGTTGGTCTAGCGGGGGGGCTGGAGACCCAGTACTTC CASSLVGLAGGLETQYF TRBV5-1 - 17 TRBJ2-5 TRBD2
TGCACCAGCAGCCAATGGAAGGTCCCCGCTGGGGAGCTGTTTTTT CTSSQWKVPAGELFF TRBV1 - 15 TRBJ2-2 -
TGTGCCACCGGTGGGGAGGTACGTCGCGGCTACACCTTC CATGGEVRRGYTF TRBV5-4 - 13 TRBJ1-2 -
TGTGCCAGCAGCCCTGGGACCGGCAATCAGCCCCAGCATTTT CASSPGTGNQPQHF TRBV7-8 - 14 TRBJ1-5 -
TGTGCCAGCAGCTTCCCCGCAGCGGGACAGGGGATTAAGACCCAGTACTTC CASSFPAAGQGIKTQYF TRBV11-2 - 17 TRBJ2-5 TRBD1
TGCGCCAGCAGCCCGGGCAGGGGGGTTAGCACAGATACGCAGTATTTT CASSPGRGVSTDTQYF TRBV5-1 - 16 TRBJ2-3 -
TGCAGTGCTAGTGACAGGACCCTGCGCACTGAAGCTTTCTTT CSASDRTLRTEAFF TRBV20-1 - 14 TRBJ1-1 -
TGCGCCAGCAGCCCGCGAACTCACACAGATACGCAGTATTTT CASSPRTHTDTQYF TRBV4-1 once 14 TRBJ2-3 -
TGTGCCAGCTCACCACCGCTTATTGACTCGGGCCACAATGAGCAGTTCTTC CASSPPLIDSGHNEQFF TRBV18 - 17 TRBJ2-1 -
TGTGCCAGCAGCTTCACTAGTTTTGGGTACAATGAGCAGTTCTTC CASSFTSFGYNEQFF TRBV9 - 15 TRBJ2-1 -
TGCGCCAGCAGCCCCGGCGGCTCTGGAAACACCATATATTTT CASSPGGSGNTIYF TRBV5-1 - 14 TRBJ1-3 -
TGTGCCAGCAGCTTCTCTAGCGGGGGAACAGATACGCAGTATTTT CASSFSSGGTDTQYF TRBV7-9 - 15 TRBJ2-3 TRBD2
TGTGCCAGCAGCCGCGGAAAGAGTTCTGGGGCCAACGTCCTGACTTTC CASSRGKSSGANVLTF TRBV27 - 16 TRBJ2-6 -
TGTGCCACCAGTGATTTAGAGGGGAGGTCTCAGCCCCAGCATTTT CATSDLEGRSQPQHF TRBV24-1 - 15 TRBJ1-5 -
TGTGCCAGCTCACCCCAGAAGTGGAGCCCTGGCACTGAAGCTTTCTTT CASSPQKWSPGTEAFF TRBV18 - 16 TRBJ1-1 -
TGCGCCAGCAGCCAAGGGACAGGGAACTATGGCTACACCTTC CASSQGTGNYGYTF TRBV4-1 - 14 TRBJ1-2 TRBD1